The source of this T cell receptor (beta chain) is a study of T-cell memory formation after mild COVID-19 (dated by TCRdb to 2020 to 2022). Describing the broader study: TCR sequence clusters from the two donors were found to be largely donor specific. Two young, previously healthy adult volunteers made up the cohort, one male and one female. In a couple of donors, T-cell clones that expanded and contracted after mild COVID-19 were tracked by sequencing TCRalpha and TCRbeta repertoires over time. The paper as a whole reports these results and caveats: Contracting CD4+ clones were located mainly in the CM and EM memory subsets, whereas CD8+ clones were found to be enriched in EMRA. SARS-CoV-2 specificity of the second-wave clones peaking on day 37 was not confirmed. Clones contracting from day 15 to 85 had balanced CD4/CD8 phenotypes, while a second wave expanding from day 15 to 37 was biased towards CD4+. The study included only a couple of mild cases, and larger cohorts that include severe cases with pre-infection samples were judged to be necessary. Some responding clones were detected in pre-infection memory, which suggested that pre-existing cross-reactive memory T cells had joined the SARS-CoV-2 response.

Sequencing relied on an Illumina NovaSeq 6000. TCRalpha and TCRbeta cDNA libraries were built by 5'RACE with constant-segment primers, adding sample barcodes and unique molecular identifiers. RNA was extracted from every sample with Trizol reagent. Amplification of the libraries took two PCR steps, and the second step added a second sample barcode plus Illumina TruSeq adapters. The libraries were sequenced on an Illumina NovaSeq using 2 x 150 bp paired-end reads. For the original study's pipeline: Reads were demultiplexed and collapsed into UMI-guided consensus sequences with migec v1.2.7. Using mixcr v2.1.11, the UMI consensuses were aligned to TRA and TRB V and J templates and assembled into clonotypes. Expanded or contracted clonotypes were those called significant by both edgeR and NoisET, with noise models trained on biological replicates. For edgeR calls, the thresholds were a false discovery rate-adjusted p below 0.01 and a log2 fold-change of 1. As an exploratory analysis of dynamics, PCA with hierarchical clustering was applied to max-normalized trajectories of the 1000 most abundant clonotypes. Separately sequenced CD4+ and CD8+ repertoires were used to assign a CD4 or CD8 phenotype to each responding clone. Starting from the raw public reads, TCRdb applied fastp trimming at Q25, assembled clones with MiXCR and retained in-frame beta chains. Records with the same CDR3 protein are collapsed into one entry carrying the most frequent genes and DNA. V and J calls and clone size were set by TCRdb, not the authors. The sample includes over 350,000 distinct CDR3 sequences, with about 15% observed a single time. The biggest ten clones account for 20% to 25% of the sample.

In the case of this clonotype: This clone's antigen is unknown. No base-level quality is on record; no much larger clone is a single base apart.

Including the terminal cysteine and phenylalanine, the CDR3 comprises 18 residues. Just CDR3 DNA is preserved here, 54 bases in frame from base 1. Unmatched junction bases come to 4, with V trimmed by 5 bases and J by 0 bases. The germline V gene (reference sequence) gives CDR1 as SEHNR and CDR2 as FQNEAQ. PBMCs were isolated by Ficoll-Paque density gradient centrifugation. This chain is built from TRBV7-9 and TRBJ2-1; the central 16 bases match TRBD2. This TCR was recovered from a man in his late teens or twenties who had mild COVID-19 (a few samples of this study predate the infection). The sample titles of this study are shuffled in the database, so cell type and time point are left out; the donor was told from shared clones. Sample: PBMCs or a T cell subset sorted from them (not recorded which). DNA sequence: TGTGCCAGCAGCCCTGGGACTAGCGGGGGGGACTCCTACAATGAGCAGTTCTTC. The translation is CASSPGTSGGDSYNEQFF.